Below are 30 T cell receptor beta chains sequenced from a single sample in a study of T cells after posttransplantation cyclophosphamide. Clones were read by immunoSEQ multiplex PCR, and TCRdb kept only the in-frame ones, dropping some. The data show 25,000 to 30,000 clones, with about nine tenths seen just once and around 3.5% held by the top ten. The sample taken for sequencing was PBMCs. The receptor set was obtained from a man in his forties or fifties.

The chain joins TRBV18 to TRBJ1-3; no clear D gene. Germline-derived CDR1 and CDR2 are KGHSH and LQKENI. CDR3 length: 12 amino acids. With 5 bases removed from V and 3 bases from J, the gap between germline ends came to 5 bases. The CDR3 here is CASSSYGNTIYF. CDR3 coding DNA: TGTGCCAGCTCATCCTATGGAAACACCATATATTTT.

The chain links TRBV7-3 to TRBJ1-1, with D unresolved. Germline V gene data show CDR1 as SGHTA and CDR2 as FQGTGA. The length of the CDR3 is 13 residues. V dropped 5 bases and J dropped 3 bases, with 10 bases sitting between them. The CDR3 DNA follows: TGTGCCAGCAGCCAAGACCGGGACACTGAAGCTTTCTTT. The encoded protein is CASSQDRDTEAFF. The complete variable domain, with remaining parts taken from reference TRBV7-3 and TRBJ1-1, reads GAGVSQTPSNKVTEKGKYVELRCDPISGHTALYWYRQSLGQGPEFLIYFQGTGAADDSGLPNDRFFAVRPEGSVSTLKIQRTERGDSAVYLCASSQDRDTEAFFGQGTRLTVV.

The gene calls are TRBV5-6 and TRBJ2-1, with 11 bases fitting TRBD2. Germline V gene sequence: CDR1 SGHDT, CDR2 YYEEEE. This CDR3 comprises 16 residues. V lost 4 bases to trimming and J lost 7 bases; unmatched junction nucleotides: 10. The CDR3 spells CASSGSSGRTWNEQFF. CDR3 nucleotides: TGTGCCAGCAGCGGTTCTAGCGGGAGGACCTGGAATGAGCAGTTCTTC. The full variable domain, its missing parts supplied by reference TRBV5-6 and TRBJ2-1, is DAGVTQSPTHLIKTRGQQVTLRCSPKSGHDTVSWYQQALGQGPQFIFQYYEEEERQRGNFPDRFSGHQFPNYSSELNVNALLLGDSALYLCASSGSSGRTWNEQFFGPGTRLTVL.

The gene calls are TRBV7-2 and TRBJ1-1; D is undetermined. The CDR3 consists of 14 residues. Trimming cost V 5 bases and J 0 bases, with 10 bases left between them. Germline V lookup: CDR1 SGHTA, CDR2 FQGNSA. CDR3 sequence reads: CASSPNGVNTEAFF. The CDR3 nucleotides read TGTGCCAGCAGCCCGAACGGGGTGAACACTGAAGCTTTCTTT. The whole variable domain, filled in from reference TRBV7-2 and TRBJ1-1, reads GAGVSQSPSNKVTEKGKDVELRCDPISGHTALYWYRQSLGQGLEFLIYFQGNSAPDKSGLPSDRFSAERTGGSVSTLTIQRTQQEDSAVYLCASSPNGVNTEAFFGQGTRLTVV.

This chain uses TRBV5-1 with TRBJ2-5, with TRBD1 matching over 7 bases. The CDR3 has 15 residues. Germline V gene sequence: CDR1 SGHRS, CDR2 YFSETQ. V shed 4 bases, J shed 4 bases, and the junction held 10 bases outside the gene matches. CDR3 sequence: CASSGEGQLGETQYF. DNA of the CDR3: TGCGCCAGCAGCGGAGAGGGACAGCTGGGAGAGACCCAGTACTTC.

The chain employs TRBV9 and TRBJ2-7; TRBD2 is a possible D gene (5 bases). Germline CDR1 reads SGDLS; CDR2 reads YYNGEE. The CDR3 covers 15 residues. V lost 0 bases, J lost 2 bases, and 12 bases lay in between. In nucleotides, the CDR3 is TGTGCCAGCAGCGTAGGGAGTGGGAGCCCCTACGAGCAGTACTTC. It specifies CASSVGSGSPYEQYF. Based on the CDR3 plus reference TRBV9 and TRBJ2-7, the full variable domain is DSGVTQTPKHLITATGQRVTLRCSPRSGDLSVYWYQQSLDQGLQFLIQYYNGEERAKGNILERFSAQQFPDLHSELNLSSLELGDSALYFCASSVGSGSPYEQYFGPGTRLTVT.

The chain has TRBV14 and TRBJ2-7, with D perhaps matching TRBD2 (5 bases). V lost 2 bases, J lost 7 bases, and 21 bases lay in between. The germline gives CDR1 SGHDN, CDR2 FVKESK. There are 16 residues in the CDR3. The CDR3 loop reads CASSQRFGREGGEQYF. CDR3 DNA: TGTGCCAGCAGCCAAAGGTTTGGTCGCGAGGGTGGGGAGCAGTACTTC.

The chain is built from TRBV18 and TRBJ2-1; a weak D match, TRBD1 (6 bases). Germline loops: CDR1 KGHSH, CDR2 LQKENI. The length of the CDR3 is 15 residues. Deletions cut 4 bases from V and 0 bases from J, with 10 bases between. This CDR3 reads CASSHDRSSYNEQFF. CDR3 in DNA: TGTGCCAGCTCACACGACAGGAGCTCCTACAATGAGCAGTTCTTC.

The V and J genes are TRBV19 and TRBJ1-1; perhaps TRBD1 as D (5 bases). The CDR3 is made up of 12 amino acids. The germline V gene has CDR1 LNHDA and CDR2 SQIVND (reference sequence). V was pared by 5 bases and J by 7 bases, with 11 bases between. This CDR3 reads CASSPRAHEAFF. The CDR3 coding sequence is TGTGCCAGTAGTCCCAGGGCCCATGAAGCTTTCTTT.

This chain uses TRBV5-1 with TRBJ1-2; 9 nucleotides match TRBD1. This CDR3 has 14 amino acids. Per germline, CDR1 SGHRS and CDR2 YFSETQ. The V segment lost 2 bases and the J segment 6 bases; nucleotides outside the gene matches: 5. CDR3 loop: CASSFTGGGDGYTF. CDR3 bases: TGCGCCAGCAGCTTCACAGGGGGCGGGGATGGCTACACCTTC.

CDR3 bases: TGTGCCACTCAGGGACAGGATTTCTACAATGAGCAGTTCTTC. Translated, it gives CATQGQDFYNEQFF. The V call is TRBV2, the J call TRBJ2-1; TRBD1 agrees at 8 bases. V was clipped by 10 bases and J by 3 bases; unmatched bases: 8. Germline CDR1 is SNHLY and CDR2 is FYNNEI. CDR3 length: 14 residues. The whole variable domain, filled in from reference TRBV2 and TRBJ2-1, reads EPEVTQTPSHQVTQMGQEVILRCVPISNHLYFYWYRQILGQKVEFLVSFYNNEISEKSEIFDDQFSVERPDGSNFTLKIRSTKLEDSAMYFCATQGQDFYNEQFFGPGTRLTVL.

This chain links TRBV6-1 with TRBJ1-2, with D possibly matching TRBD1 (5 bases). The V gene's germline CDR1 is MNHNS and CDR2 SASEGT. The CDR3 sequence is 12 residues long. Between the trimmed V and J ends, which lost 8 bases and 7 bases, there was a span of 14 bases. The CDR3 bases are TGTGCCAGCCGGGGGGGAGGGGCTGGCTACACCTTC. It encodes CASRGGGAGYTF.

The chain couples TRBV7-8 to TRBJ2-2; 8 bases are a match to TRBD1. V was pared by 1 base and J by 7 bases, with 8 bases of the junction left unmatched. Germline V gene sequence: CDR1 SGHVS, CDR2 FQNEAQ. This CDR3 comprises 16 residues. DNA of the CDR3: TGTGCCAGCAGCTTAGGGGCCGGGACAGGTCTCGGGGAGCTGTTTTTT. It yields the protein CASSLGAGTGLGELFF.

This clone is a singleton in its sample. In nucleotides, the CDR3 is TGTGCCAGCAGTTTATTCCCGCCTATCGGGACAGCCTACGAGCAGTACTTC. This encodes CASSLFPPIGTAYEQYF. The chain links TRBV27 to TRBJ2-7; 7 nucleotides agree with TRBD1. The J segment lost 2 bases and the V segment lost 1 base, leaving 11 bases of the junction unmatched. The CDR3 sequence is 17 residues long. Germline CDR1 is MNHEY and CDR2 is SMNVEV (reference sequence).

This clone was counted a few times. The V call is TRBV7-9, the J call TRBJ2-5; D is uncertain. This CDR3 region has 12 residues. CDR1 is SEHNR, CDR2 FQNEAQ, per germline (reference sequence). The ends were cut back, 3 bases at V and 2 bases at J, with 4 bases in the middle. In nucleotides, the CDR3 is TGTGCCAGCAGCTTTACACAAGAGACCCAGTACTTC. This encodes CASSFTQETQYF.

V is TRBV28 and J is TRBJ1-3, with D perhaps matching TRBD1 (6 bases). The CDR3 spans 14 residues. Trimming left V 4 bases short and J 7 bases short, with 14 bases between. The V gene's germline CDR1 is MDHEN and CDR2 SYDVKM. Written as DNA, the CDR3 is TGTGCCAGCAGTTCGACAGGTCTTGGGAACACCATATATTTT. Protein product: CASSSTGLGNTIYF.

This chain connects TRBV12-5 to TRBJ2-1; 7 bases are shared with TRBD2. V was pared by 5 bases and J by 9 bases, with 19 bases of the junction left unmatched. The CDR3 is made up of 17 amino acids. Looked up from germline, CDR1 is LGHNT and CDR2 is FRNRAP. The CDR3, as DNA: TGTGCTAGTGGTATAAAATCTAGCGGATATAGACCTCCTGAGCAGTTCTTC. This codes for CASGIKSSGYRPPEQFF.

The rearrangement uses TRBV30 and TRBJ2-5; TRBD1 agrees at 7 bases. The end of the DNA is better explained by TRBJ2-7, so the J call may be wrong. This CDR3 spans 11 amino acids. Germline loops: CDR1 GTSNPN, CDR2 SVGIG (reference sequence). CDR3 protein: CAGDRNYEQYF. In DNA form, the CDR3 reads TGTGCGGGGGACAGAAACTACGAGCAGTACTTC.

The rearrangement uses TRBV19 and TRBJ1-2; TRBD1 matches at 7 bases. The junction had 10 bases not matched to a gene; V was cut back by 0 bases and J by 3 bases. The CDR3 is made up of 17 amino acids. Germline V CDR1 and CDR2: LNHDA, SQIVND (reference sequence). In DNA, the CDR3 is TGTGCCAGTAGTATAGAGGGAACAGGGGTTGGGGACTATGGCTACACCTTC. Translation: CASSIEGTGVGDYGYTF.

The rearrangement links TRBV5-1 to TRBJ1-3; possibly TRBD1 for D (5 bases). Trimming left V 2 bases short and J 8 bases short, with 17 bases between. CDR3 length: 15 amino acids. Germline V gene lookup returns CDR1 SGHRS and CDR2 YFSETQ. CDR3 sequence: CASSFKGSSSDTIYF. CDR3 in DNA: TGCGCCAGCAGCTTTAAGGGGTCGTCCAGCGACACCATATATTTT.

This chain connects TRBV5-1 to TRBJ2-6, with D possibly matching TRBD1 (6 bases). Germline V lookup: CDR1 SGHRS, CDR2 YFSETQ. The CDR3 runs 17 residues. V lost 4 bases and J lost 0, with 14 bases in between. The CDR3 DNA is TGCGCCAGCAGCAGCCGGACAGACTACTCTGGGGCCAACGTCCTGACTTTC. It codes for CASSSRTDYSGANVLTF. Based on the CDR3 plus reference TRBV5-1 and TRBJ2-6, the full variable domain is KAGVTQTPRYLIKTRGQQVTLSCSPISGHRSVSWYQQTPGQGLQFLFEYFSETQRNKGNFPGRFSGRQFSNSRSEMNVSTLELGDSALYLCASSSRTDYSGANVLTFGAGSRLTVL.

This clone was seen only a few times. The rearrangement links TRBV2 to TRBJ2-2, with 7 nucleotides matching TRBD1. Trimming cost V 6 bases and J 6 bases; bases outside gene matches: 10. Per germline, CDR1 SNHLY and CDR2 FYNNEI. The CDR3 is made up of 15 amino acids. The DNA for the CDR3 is TGTGCCAGCAGCGCCGGACAGGTTATGCCCGGGGAGCTGTTTTTT. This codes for CASSAGQVMPGELFF.

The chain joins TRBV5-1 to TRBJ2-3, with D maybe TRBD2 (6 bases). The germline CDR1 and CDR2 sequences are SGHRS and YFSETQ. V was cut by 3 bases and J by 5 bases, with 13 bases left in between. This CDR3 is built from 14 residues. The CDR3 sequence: CASSSGTLVDTQYF. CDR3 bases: TGCGCCAGCAGCTCGGGGACTTTGGTAGATACGCAGTATTTT.

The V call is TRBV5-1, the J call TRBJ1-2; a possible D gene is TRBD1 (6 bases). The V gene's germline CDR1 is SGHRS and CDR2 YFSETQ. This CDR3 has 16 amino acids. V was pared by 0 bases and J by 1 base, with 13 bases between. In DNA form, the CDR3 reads TGCGCCAGCAGCTTGGGGGTGGGACACCTTAACTATGGCTACACCTTC. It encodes CASSLGVGHLNYGYTF.

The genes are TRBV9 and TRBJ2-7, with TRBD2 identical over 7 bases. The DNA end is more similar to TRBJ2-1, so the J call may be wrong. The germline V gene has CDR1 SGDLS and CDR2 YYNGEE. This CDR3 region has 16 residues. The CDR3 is CASSPRGDSSYNEQFF. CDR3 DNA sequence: TGTGCCAGCAGCCCCCGGGGGGACTCTTCGTACAATGAGCAGTTCTTC.

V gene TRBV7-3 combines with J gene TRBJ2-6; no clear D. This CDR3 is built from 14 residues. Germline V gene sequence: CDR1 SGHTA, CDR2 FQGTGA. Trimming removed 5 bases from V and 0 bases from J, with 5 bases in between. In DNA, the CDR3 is TGTGCCAGCAGCCCTAGCTCTGGGGCCAACGTCCTGACTTTC. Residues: CASSPSSGANVLTF.

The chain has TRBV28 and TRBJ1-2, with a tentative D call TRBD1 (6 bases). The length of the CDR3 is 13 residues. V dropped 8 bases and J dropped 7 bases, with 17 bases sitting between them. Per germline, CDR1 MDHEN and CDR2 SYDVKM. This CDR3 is CASREQGMGGYTF. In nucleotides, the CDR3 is TGTGCCAGCCGAGAACAGGGAATGGGTGGCTACACCTTC.

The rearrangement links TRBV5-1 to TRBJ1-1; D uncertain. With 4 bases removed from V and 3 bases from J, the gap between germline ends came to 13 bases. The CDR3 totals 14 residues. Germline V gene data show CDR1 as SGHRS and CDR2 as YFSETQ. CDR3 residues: CASSRGFGDTEAFF. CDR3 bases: TGCGCCAGCAGCCGGGGATTTGGGGACACTGAAGCTTTCTTT.

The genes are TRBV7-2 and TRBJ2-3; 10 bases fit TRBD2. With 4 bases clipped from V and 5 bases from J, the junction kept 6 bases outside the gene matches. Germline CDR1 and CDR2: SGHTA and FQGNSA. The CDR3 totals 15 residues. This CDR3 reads CASSYQAGGQDTQYF. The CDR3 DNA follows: TGTGCCAGCAGCTATCAAGCGGGGGGGCAAGATACGCAGTATTTT.

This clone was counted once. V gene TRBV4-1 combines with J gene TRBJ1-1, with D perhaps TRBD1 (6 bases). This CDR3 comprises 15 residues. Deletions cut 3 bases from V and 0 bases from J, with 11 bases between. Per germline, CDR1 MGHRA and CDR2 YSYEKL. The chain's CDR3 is CASSQHGQMNTEAFF. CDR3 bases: TGCGCCAGCAGCCAGCATGGACAGATGAACACTGAAGCTTTCTTT.